This T cell receptor beta chain was captured by sequencing in a study of blood T cell repertoires in COVID-19 (dated by TCRdb to about 2020). At the level of the whole study: The collaborator samples originated in the United States, Italy and Spain and spanned the acute and convalescent phases of COVID-19. The material from the prospective study consisted of cDNA or gDNA derived from T cells, B-cell-depleted T cells, or PBMCs. Deeply sampled blood TCRbeta repertoires from subjects exposed to, actively infected with, or recovered from COVID-19 were included in the dataset. The repertoires were released in a freely available public database intended as a resource for research on the immune response to SARS-CoV-2. Samples were obtained from the ongoing ImmuneRACE study (first 160 participants) and from over 1,000 subjects provided by 6 global collaborators. Nearly every sample came with metadata listing a de-identified subject ID, COVID-19 status, age in years and sex. Where HLA class I and class II types were available, the types were taken from metadata supplied by the sample provider, not from assay-based typing. General findings and caveats noted by the study authors: How much clinical and demographic metadata was included differed by source and by participant, and the metadata was provided uncurated.

According to the germline V gene, CDR1 reads SGHDN and CDR2 reads FVKESK. Its CDR3 holds 14 amino acids, cysteine through phenylalanine. CDR3 DNA only is kept here, 42 bases in frame from base 1. V trim: 5 bases; J trim: 7 bases; unmatched bases: 8. TCRbeta CDR3 regions were amplified from genomic DNA by means of the immunoSEQ Assay, a bias-controlled multiplex PCR. Per the original workflow: The number of nucleated cells in each sample was estimated from the amplification of reference gene primers within the assay. To quantify the absolute abundance of each unique TCRbeta CDR3 rearrangement, sequence reads were collapsed and filtered. For each sample, productive Simpson clonality was calculated by taking the square root of Simpson's diversity index across productive rearrangements. TCRdb obtained this table from immuneACCESS and retained in-frame rearrangements with V and J assigned. These tables miss some clones; where compared with another copy, unresolved V genes account for less than half of the shortfall, and the remainder is unexplained. V, J and clone size were drawn from that table, and D and trimming were deduced from the DNA. The sample table contains 150,000 to 200,000 clones; only one count was recorded for 75% to 80% of them. The ten largest account for approximately 15% of the sample.

The collaborating institutions used their own protocols to collect whole blood in K2EDTA tubes. For TCRbeta analysis, collaborators shipped samples as frozen whole blood, isolated PBMCs, or DNA extracted from either of those sample types. As concerns this clone: Its antigen remains unidentified. No qualities accompany the bases; no much larger clone lies one base away.

Sequencing input: peripheral blood. This sequence uses TRBV14 and TRBJ1-1, and 9 junction bases match TRBD1. The receptor was isolated from a woman aged 80 or older with acute or convalescent COVID-19. The CDR3 amino acid sequence is: CASSTHRGRGEAFF. The DNA sequence is as follows: TGTGCCAGCAGCACCCACAGGGGGCGGGGTGAAGCTTTCTTT.